These 2 T cell receptor beta chains were all obtained from the same sample, sequenced in a study of T cell responses to AZD1222 COVID-19 vaccine. Measured with immunoSEQ multiplex PCR; TCRdb has only the in-frame clones, and not every one. The sample has about 100,000 clones, less than 90% seen once. The sample consisted of peripheral blood, taken on day 0 of AZD1222 vaccination. The receptors shown here come from an adult in good health.

The chain recombines TRBV7-3 with TRBJ1-1; unclear D gene. Trimming left V 1 base short and J 1 base short, with 4 bases between. This CDR3 has 13 amino acids. The V gene's germline CDR1 is SGHTA and CDR2 FQGTGA. The CDR3 spells CASSLNRNTEAFF. In DNA, the CDR3 is TGTGCCAGCAGCTTAAACCGGAACACTGAAGCTTTCTTT.

In its sample, this clone was seen a few times. V gene TRBV18 combines with J gene TRBJ2-7, with D maybe TRBD1 (6 bases). Germline V lookup: CDR1 KGHSH, CDR2 LQKENI. Trimming left V 5 bases short and J 3 bases short, with 14 bases between. The CDR3 is 14 amino acids. CDR3 DNA: TGTGCCAGCTCATCATACACAGGGATCTACGAGCAGTACTTC. It specifies CASSSYTGIYEQYF.